Listed below are T cell receptor delta chains from one sample, sequenced in a study of Vδ1+ human thymocytes. TCRdb re-called the multiplex PCR reads using CATT. The table has 45,000 to 60,000 delta-chain clones, approximately 15% seen once. Sequenced input: Vdelta1+ gamma-delta thymocytes from the thymus. Receptors were obtained from a girl under three years old who had congenital heart surgery. Both conserved end residues are part of each CDR3. Only some rows state a clone size, as once, few, many or a class for expanded clones.

clone_size	v_call	cdr3_aa
few	TRDV1	CALGELGSSWTSTDKLIF
-	TRDV1	CALGEGLRAYWGDKLIF
-	TRDV2	CACDTPVWRLTWDTRQMFF
-	TRDV1	CALGFRPSYVKGTDKLIF
-	TRDV1	CALGERVSWRTGRVLIF
-	TRDV1	CAVGDARTSGGQVPWYTDKLIF
-	TRAV29/DV5	CSVLLCRLKGFLRLLYTDKLIF
-	TRDV1	CALGELCRFGYDKLIF
-	TRDV1	CALGAYLAGGIGHTDKLIF
-	TRDV1	CALGEPPPCWSVGETTDKLIF
-	TRDV1	CALGELSPARAGGHKLIF
-	TRDV1	CALARGGFLRLGNTDKLIF
-	TRDV1	CALGELQGINPYTDKLIF
-	TRDV1	CALFPPVPDAGTDKLIF
-	TRDV1	CALGELMAGGPDTDKLIF
few	TRDV2	CACDLPELSLGVDTDKLIF
few	TRDV1	CALGETSRPRYTDKLIF
few	TRDV1	CALGETFARTGFIPRGADKLIF
-	TRDV1	CALGELKTIPTPWDTDKLIF
few	TRDV1	CALGELLPTDTDKLIF
-	TRDV1	CALGALFLRAGAYTDKLIF
-	TRDV1	CALGERTPGTGANGYTDKLIF